In this sample, the clone carrying this TCR beta chain turned up a few times. Its antigen is undetermined. TCRdb reprocessed the 5' RACE reads via MiXCR and lists one record per CDR3 protein. Of around 480,000 distinct CDR3 sequences in the sample, 13% to 15% were seen once. This sample is part of a study of identical twins. Whole-study findings and limits: Beta clonotypes that were abundant in cord blood contained fewer insertions, a pattern absent from memory repertoires. Excess sharing between twins was weaker in beta out-of-frame sequences. The study drew conclusions from cross-sectional statistical analysis, not from following the same donors.

CDR1 and CDR2 (germline): DFQATT, SNEGSKA (reference sequence). V dropped 6 bases and J dropped 0; count of bases not matched to a gene: 8. The CDR3 extends over 16 amino acids. This same sample was also taken into another study, of yellow fever vaccine responses in identical twins.

The source is a woman in her late teens or twenties in good health. The sample comprised CD4+ T cells sorted from blood. The J gene is TRBJ2-1, the V gene TRBV20-1, with 10 bases matching TRBD2. The CDR3 spells CSALTSGSNSYNEQFF. DNA of the CDR3: TGCAGTGCCCTGACTAGCGGGTCCAACTCCTACAATGAGCAGTTCTTC.